Listed below are T cell receptor beta chains from one sample, sequenced in a study of blood T cells in healthy people across ages. TCRdb reprocessed the 5' RACE reads via MiXCR and lists one record per CDR3 protein. The sample holds some 880,000 distinct CDR3 sequences; approximately 35% are singletons and the top ten take approximately 12%. The sequenced material came from blood. These receptors came from a young man in good health. Both conserved end residues are part of each CDR3. The D gene is left open where the match is weak. Clone size is not always given. Where it is, it says once, few, many or a class for expanded clones.

J gene,D gene,clone size,V gene,CDR3 protein,CDR3 DNA
TRBJ1-2,.,.,TRBV14,CASSQGLNLYGYTF,TGTGCCAGCAGCCAAGGTTTGAACTTGTATGGCTACACCTTC
TRBJ1-2,.,few,TRBV9,CASSVAVAGGNYGYTF,TGTGCCAGCAGCGTAGCTGTAGCAGGCGGCAACTATGGCTACACCTTC
TRBJ2-7,TRBD1,few,TRBV7-9,CASSWGQKYNEQYF,TGTGCCAGCAGCTGGGGACAGAAGTACAATGAGCAGTACTTC
TRBJ2-4,TRBD2,.,TRBV4-3,CASSQDGASGRPETAKNIQYF,TGCGCCAGCAGCCAAGATGGGGCTAGCGGGAGACCCGAAACAGCCAAAAACATTCAGTACTTC
TRBJ2-3,.,once,TRBV6-2/TRBV6-3,CASSSRDRTNYPAHYTDTQYF,TGTGCCAGCAGTTCCCGCGATCGGACCAACTACCCTGCACATTACACAGATACGCAGTATTTT
TRBJ2-1,TRBD2,once,TRBV6-1,CASSERLAGGYNEQFF,TGTGCCAGCAGTGAAAGACTAGCGGGGGGATACAATGAGCAGTTCTTC
TRBJ2-1,TRBD2,few,TRBV4-2,CASSQVIPGLAGVSSYNEQFF,TGTGCCAGCAGCCAGGTTATCCCGGGACTAGCGGGGGTCAGCTCCTACAATGAGCAGTTCTTC
TRBJ1-5,.,.,TRBV4-3,CASSQDGIQPQHF,TGCGCCAGCAGCCAAGATGGGATTCAGCCCCAGCATTTT
TRBJ2-7,TRBD1,.,TRBV5-1,CASSFGTGGARSSCEQYF,TGCGCCAGCAGCTTCGGGACAGGAGGAGCCCGAAGCTCCTGCGAGCAGTACTTC
TRBJ2-5,TRBD2,.,TRBV28,CASSPPGLAVSEQYF,TGTGCCAGCAGTCCTCCGGGACTAGCAGTGAGTGAGCAGTACTTC
TRBJ2-1,TRBD1,many,TRBV4-3,CASSQETGDPYNEQFF,TGCGCCAGCAGCCAAGAGACAGGGGATCCCTACAATGAGCAGTTCTTC
TRBJ1-6,TRBD1,.,TRBV20-1,CSARALLDRVGSPLHF,TGCAGTGCTAGAGCTCTCTTGGACAGGGTGGGGTCACCCCTCCACTTT
TRBJ1-2,TRBD1,once,TRBV30,CACGTGFGYTF,TGTGCCTGCGGGACAGGGTTTGGCTACACCTTC
TRBJ1-6,TRBD1,.,TRBV19,CASSMVGTGVFSPLHF,TGTGCCAGTAGTATGGTCGGGACAGGGGTTTTTTCACCCCTCCACTTT
TRBJ2-4,TRBD2,many,TRBV20-1,CSAAGTSGTEAKNIQYF,TGCAGTGCTGCCGGGACTAGCGGGACGGAGGCCAAAAACATTCAGTACTTC
TRBJ2-1,.,few,TRBV6-5,CASKWRSSYNEQFF,TGTGCCAGCAAATGGAGAAGCTCCTACAATGAGCAGTTCTTC
TRBJ2-5,.,few,TRBV7-9,CASSPGHPQETQYF,TGTGCCAGCAGCCCGGGACATCCGCAAGAGACCCAGTACTTC
TRBJ2-5,.,few,TRBV18,CASSQVSGFQETQYF,TGTGCCAGCTCCCAAGTCTCCGGGTTTCAAGAGACCCAGTACTTC
TRBJ1-2,.,.,TRBV25-1,CASSEPGGVDYGYTF,TGTGCCAGCAGTGAACCGGGGGGGGTAGACTATGGCTACACCTTC
TRBJ2-1,.,.,TRBV12-3/TRBV12-4,CASSLGQFGEQFF,TGTGCCAGCAGTTTGGGTCAGTTCGGTGAGCAGTTCTTC
TRBJ2-6,TRBD1,.,TRBV10-3,CAISRDRGFVLTF,TGTGCCATCAGCCGGGACAGGGGGTTCGTCCTGACTTTC
TRBJ1-2,TRBD1,.,TRBV4-1,CASSHPDRGANYGYTF,TGCGCCAGCAGCCACCCAGACAGGGGGGCTAACTATGGCTACACCTTC
TRBJ2-4,.,many,TRBV7-9,CASSASFHAKNIQYF,TGTGCCAGCAGCGCCTCGTTTCATGCCAAAAACATTCAGTACTTC
TRBJ2-3,.,.,TRBV27,CASSLRDGGRDTQYF,TGTGCCAGCAGTTTACGGGACGGGGGGCGAGATACGCAGTATTTT
TRBJ2-2,.,.,TRBV29-1,CSVGAGIYTGELFF,TGCAGCGTTGGGGCCGGAATATACACCGGGGAGCTGTTTTTT
TRBJ2-1,.,.,TRBV5-5,CASRTTSLSEQFF,TGTGCCAGCAGAACGACTAGTTTGAGTGAGCAGTTCTTC
TRBJ2-3,.,few,TRBV5-6,CASSLIQGTDTQYF,TGTGCCAGCAGCTTAATACAGGGCACAGATACGCAGTATTTT
TRBJ1-2,.,.,TRBV7-6,CASSLMQGDYGYTF,TGTGCCAGCAGCTTAATGCAGGGTGACTATGGCTACACCTTC
TRBJ1-2,.,many,TRBV20-1,CSAPGRGGYGYTF,TGCAGTGCCCCGGGCCGGGGAGGCTATGGCTACACCTTC
TRBJ1-1,TRBD1,few,TRBV5-1,CASSLVRQGTEAFF,TGCGCCAGCAGCTTGGTGCGACAGGGGACTGAAGCTTTCTTT
TRBJ2-2,.,.,TRBV15,CATSREASSLTGELFF,TGTGCCACCAGCAGAGAGGCCAGTTCATTAACCGGGGAGCTGTTTTTT
TRBJ2-3,TRBD1,.,TRBV7-6,CASRGTGGLTDTQYF,TGTGCCAGCAGGGGGACAGGGGGCCTCACAGATACGCAGTATTTT
TRBJ1-1,.,.,TRBV27,CASSLERPLNTEAFF,TGTGCCAGCAGTTTAGAGAGGCCTTTGAACACTGAAGCTTTCTTT
TRBJ2-2,.,.,TRBV6-5,CASRLRSTGELFF,TGTGCCAGCAGACTCAGGTCCACCGGGGAGCTGTTTTTT
TRBJ1-4,TRBD1,few,TRBV10-3,CAISEDPDRADNEKLFF,TGTGCCATCAGTGAGGATCCGGACAGGGCCGATAATGAAAAACTGTTTTTT
TRBJ2-5,TRBD2,.,TRBV4-2,CASSQDPGTSGETQYF,TGTGCCAGCAGCCAAGATCCCGGGACTAGTGGAGAGACCCAGTACTTC